The entry below describes one T cell receptor beta chain. This sample was taken from a study of blood T cell repertoires in COVID-19. On the study more broadly: The United States, Italy and Spain were the sources of the acute and convalescent COVID-19 samples. T cells, B-cell-depleted T cells, or PBMCs provided the cDNA or gDNA that served as material.

Authors' data handling: Nucleated cell counts were estimated from reference gene primer amplification. Sequencing was performed with immunoSEQ multiplex PCR; in TCRdb, only in-frame clones are kept and a portion is missing. The DNA was the basis for D and trimming; V, J and clone size are from that table. The data show about 110,000 clones, less than 85% seen once. Germline CDR1 MNHEY, CDR2 SVGAGI. V shed 7 bases and J shed 5 bases, with 14 bases lying between them. The CDR3 sequence is 13 residues long. This chain joins TRBV6-5 and TRBJ1-2; D is uncertain. This clonotype was sampled from a human donor in a cohort sampled during active COVID-19. Specimen: peripheral blood. The CDR3 region is CASTFTRRYGYTF. DNA of the CDR3: TGTGCCAGCACCTTCACGAGGAGATATGGCTACACCTTC.